What follows describes a single TCR beta chain. The data derive from a study of PD-L1 blockade in urothelial cancer. Germline trimming cut 1 base from V and 8 bases from J; bases unmatched to any gene: 7. CDR1 and CDR2 from the germline V gene are LGHNA and YSLEER. The CDR3 sequence is 16 residues long. The table came from immunoSEQ multiplex PCR; TCRdb's copy has only in-frame clones and leaves some out. The profile shows about 50,000 clones, more than 70% of them singletons. Time point meaning: peripheral blood 6 weeks after treatment start. The sample in question was PBMCs, obtained around atezolizumab (anti-PD-L1) treatment. The clonotype comes from a man in his fifties or sixties with urothelial cancer. The V gene is TRBV4-3, the J gene TRBJ2-1, with 11 nucleotides matching TRBD2. The CDR3 nucleotides are TGCGCCAGCAGCCAAGGTAGCGGGAGGGCCGCCGATGAGCAGTTCTTC. As protein: CASSQGSGRAADEQFF.